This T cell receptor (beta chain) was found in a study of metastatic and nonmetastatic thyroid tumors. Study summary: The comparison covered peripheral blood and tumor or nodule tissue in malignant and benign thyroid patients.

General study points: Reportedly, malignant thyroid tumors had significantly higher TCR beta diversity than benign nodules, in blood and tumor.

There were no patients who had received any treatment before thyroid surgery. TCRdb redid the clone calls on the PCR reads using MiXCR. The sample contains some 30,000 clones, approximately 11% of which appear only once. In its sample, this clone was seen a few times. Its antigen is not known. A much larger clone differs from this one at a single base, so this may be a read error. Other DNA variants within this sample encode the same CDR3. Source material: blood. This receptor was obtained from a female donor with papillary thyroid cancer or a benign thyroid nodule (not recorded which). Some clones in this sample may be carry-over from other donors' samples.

CDR3 nucleotide sequence: TGTGCCAGCAGCTTAGCGGGGGGAGGCGGCAACCAGCCCCAGCATTTT. Residues: CASSLAGGGGNQPQHF. This sequence joins TRBV11-1 and TRBJ1-5, with a weak D call TRBD1 (5 bases). The CDR3 sequence is 16 residues long. The germline V gene has CDR1 SGHAT and CDR2 FQDESV (reference sequence).